The 20 T cell receptor beta chains given below trace back to one sample, sequenced in a study of cytomegalovirus exposure and HLA in healthy donors. Primers for the PCR totalled 60 Vbeta and 13 Jbeta. Some clones are missing from TCRdb's copy, which holds only in-frame ones; the method was immunoSEQ multiplex PCR. The data show roughly 200,000 clones, around 87% seen once. The sequencing input was PBMCs. These receptors originate from a boy younger than 10 in good health and CMV-seronegative.

This sequence joins TRBV27 and TRBJ2-7; D is possibly TRBD2 (5 bases). Germline V gene lookup returns CDR1 MNHEY and CDR2 SMNVEV (reference sequence). This CDR3 has 11 amino acids. Trimming stripped 7 bases from V and 5 bases from J, with 9 bases between. The CDR3 reads CASKWGDEQYF. The CDR3 region has the DNA TGTGCCAGCAAATGGGGAGACGAGCAGTACTTC.

The chain carries TRBV2 and TRBJ2-3; TRBD2 matches 7 bases. Looked up from germline, CDR1 is SNHLY and CDR2 is FYNNEI. The CDR3 runs to 14 residues. The V segment lost 7 bases and the J segment 10 bases; nucleotides outside the gene matches: 14. The CDR3 sequence is CASIRRETSEAQYF. As DNA, the CDR3 is TGTGCCAGCATCCGGCGGGAAACTAGCGAAGCGCAGTATTTT.

The chain joins TRBV5-1 to TRBJ1-2; 7 nucleotides align to TRBD1. Germline CDR1 SGHRS, CDR2 YFSETQ. The CDR3 has 13 residues. The V gene end was trimmed by 4 bases and the J gene end by 7 bases; junction bases not matched to a gene: 7. The CDR3 spells CASSPETGFGYTF. The CDR3 DNA reads TGCGCCAGCAGCCCTGAGACAGGGTTTGGCTACACCTTC.

This clone was seen once. Since no conserved phenylalanine or tryptophan closes the CDR3, a read error is the likely cause. The chain has TRBV5-1 and TRBJ2-2; D is unclear. The CDR3 sequence is 15 residues long. Germline loops: CDR1 SGHRS, CDR2 YFSETQ. Trimming shortened V by 0 bases and J by 6 bases, and 12 bases separated the two germline ends. The CDR3 nucleotides read TGCGCCAGCAGCTTGGGGGGTCTTACGGCCGGGGAGCTGTTTCTT. Its protein product is CASSLGGLTAGELFL.

The chain uses TRBV7-6 and TRBJ2-1, with 11 bases aligning to TRBD2. The CDR3 spans 16 residues. V dropped 5 bases and J dropped 9; count of bases not matched to a gene: 12. Germline CDR1 and CDR2: SGHVS and FNYEAQ. The CDR3 is CASSHATSGRLSEQFF. The CDR3 coding sequence is TGTGCCAGCAGCCACGCAACTAGCGGGAGACTCTCTGAGCAGTTCTTC.

V gene TRBV28 combines with J gene TRBJ2-3; possible D gene TRBD1, 7 bases. With 3 bases removed from V and 0 bases from J, the gap between germline ends came to 22 bases. The germline V gene encodes CDR1 MDHEN and CDR2 SYDVKM. The CDR3 loop spans 19 amino acids. The CDR3 DNA is TGTGCCAGCAGTTTTAGTGCTCGGGGGACAGAGATTAGCACAGATACGCAGTATTTT. Protein product: CASSFSARGTEISTDTQYF.

The chain is built from TRBV14 and TRBJ1-1; D is unresolved. CDR3 length equals 14 residues. Trimming pared 3 bases from V and 1 base from J, leaving 9 bases between. Per the germline V gene, CDR1 is SGHDN and CDR2 is FVKESK. CDR3 bases: TGTGCCAGCAGCCATATTGGAGCGAACACTGAAGCTTTCTTT. Translated: CASSHIGANTEAFF.

V is TRBV5-1 and J is TRBJ2-1, with a possible D match to TRBD2 (7 bases). V lost 0 bases to trimming and J lost 10 bases, with 20 bases between them. CDR1 is SGHRS and CDR2 is YFSETQ in the germline V gene. This CDR3 is built from 16 residues. The DNA of the CDR3 is TGCGCCAGCAGCTTGGCCCCCAGGTCGGGGAGGGGGGAGCAGTTCTTC. Its protein product is CASSLAPRSGRGEQFF. Full variable domain (missing parts from reference TRBV5-1 and TRBJ2-1): KAGVTQTPRYLIKTRGQQVTLSCSPISGHRSVSWYQQTPGQGLQFLFEYFSETQRNKGNFPGRFSGRQFSNSRSEMNVSTLELGDSALYLCASSLAPRSGRGEQFFGPGTRLTVL.

The chain recombines TRBV7-9 with TRBJ1-2; D unresolved. V was trimmed by 3 bases and J by 2 bases, leaving 7 bases between them. CDR3 length: 13 amino acids. Germline loops: CDR1 SEHNR, CDR2 FQNEAQ (reference sequence). CDR3 residues: CASSLAVNYGYTF. The CDR3 DNA follows: TGTGCCAGCAGCTTGGCGGTAAACTATGGCTACACCTTC. The entire variable domain, with the rest obtained from reference TRBV7-9 and TRBJ1-2, is as follows: DTGVSQNPRHKITKRGQNVTFRCDPISEHNRLYWYRQTLGQGPEFLTYFQNEAQLEKSRLLSDRFSAERPKGSFSTLEIQRTEQGDSAMYLCASSLAVNYGYTFGSGTRLTVV.

The chain uses TRBV19 and TRBJ1-5; 7 bases match TRBD1. Germline assignment: CDR1 LNHDA and CDR2 SQIVND (reference sequence). The CDR3 is made up of 12 amino acids. With 8 bases clipped from V and 2 bases from J, the junction kept 0 bases outside the gene matches. The CDR3 DNA reads as TGTGCCAGTGACAGGGGCAATCAGCCCCAGCATTTT. This gives the protein CASDRGNQPQHF.

The chain links TRBV4-1 to TRBJ2-1, with D possibly matching TRBD2 (6 bases). Germline loops: CDR1 MGHRA, CDR2 YSYEKL. This CDR3 region has 14 residues. V lost 4 bases and J lost 7, with 14 bases in between. The CDR3 bases are TGCGCCAGCAGCCCACGGCGGGGTAGGAATGAGCAGTTCTTC. Translation gives CASSPRRGRNEQFF.

The V call is TRBV6-6, the J call TRBJ1-3; D is perhaps TRBD1 (6 bases). Trimming pared 8 bases from V and 0 bases from J, leaving 14 bases between. This CDR3 is built from 15 residues. Germline CDR1 reads MNHNY; CDR2 reads SVGAGI (reference sequence). CDR3 DNA: TGTGCCAGCCGGAGTGGACAGATCTCTGGAAACACCATATATTTT. It specifies CASRSGQISGNTIYF.

The V call is TRBV14, the J call TRBJ2-5; D may be TRBD1 (5 bases). Germline V gives CDR1 SGHDN, CDR2 FVKESK. The V and J ends lost 0 bases and 5 bases respectively, with 13 bases between them. CDR3 length: 15 residues. CDR3: CASSQDGRASETQYF. The CDR3 bases are TGTGCCAGCAGCCAAGATGGCAGGGCGTCGGAGACCCAGTACTTC. Filled out from reference TRBV14 and TRBJ2-5, the complete variable domain reads EAGVTQFPSHSVIEKGQTVTLRCDPISGHDNLYWYRRVMGKEIKFLLHFVKESKQDESGMPNNRFLAERTGGTYSTLKVQPAELEDSGVYFCASSQDGRASETQYFGPGTRLLVL.

The chain is built from TRBV28 and TRBJ1-4; the D is unclear. CDR1 and CDR2 from the germline V gene are MDHEN and SYDVKM. The ends were cut back, 6 bases at V and 5 bases at J, with 16 bases in the middle. This CDR3 spans 15 amino acids. The CDR3 loop is CASRATGSPNEKLFF. The CDR3 DNA reads as TGTGCCAGCAGGGCGACCGGGTCTCCAAATGAAAAACTGTTTTTT.

This clone was counted once. The chain combines TRBV28 with TRBJ2-3, with D unclear. V was shortened by 7 bases and J by 6 bases, with 17 bases between the two germline ends. The CDR3 contains 14 residues. Germline V lookup: CDR1 MDHEN, CDR2 SYDVKM. The CDR3 reads CASTTSLLLDTQYF. In DNA form, the CDR3 reads TGTGCCAGCACTACTTCACTGCTCTTGGATACGCAGTATTTT.

This rearrangement joins TRBV6-1 to TRBJ2-1; possibly TRBD1 for D (5 bases). There are 15 residues in the CDR3. The V end was cut by 5 bases, the J end by 0 bases, with 11 bases between. CDR1 and CDR2 (germline): MNHNS, SASEGT. This CDR3 is CASSRQTSSYNEQFF. The DNA for the CDR3 is TGTGCCAGCAGTCGACAGACGAGCTCCTACAATGAGCAGTTCTTC.

CDR3 loop: CASSVGPQGRALHF. CDR3 nucleotides: TGTGCCAGCAGCGTAGGTCCACAGGGTCGAGCCCTCCACTTT. V usage is TRBV9 and J usage is TRBJ1-6; perhaps TRBD1 as D (6 bases). Per germline, CDR1 SGDLS and CDR2 YYNGEE. The CDR3 spans 14 residues. Trimming pared 0 bases from V and 14 bases from J, leaving 15 bases between.

The J gene is TRBJ1-5, the V gene TRBV6-5, with TRBD1 matching over 9 bases. The CDR3 is made up of 14 amino acids. CDR1 and CDR2 (germline): MNHEY, SVGAGI. The ends lost 5 bases at V and 9 bases at J; junction bases unmatched: 8. The CDR3 here is CASSERTGDLPQHF. CDR3 DNA sequence: TGTGCCAGCAGTGAACGGACAGGGGATCTGCCCCAGCATTTT.

The rearrangement uses TRBV29-1 and TRBJ2-1; 9 bases fit TRBD1. Per germline, CDR1 SQVTM and CDR2 ANQGSEA. V shed 4 bases and J 15 bases; nucleotides not matched to a gene: 4. The CDR3 has 10 residues. The CDR3 sequence is CSVAGTGPFF. In DNA form, the CDR3 reads TGCAGCGTTGCTGGGACAGGGCCGTTCTTC.

Only one count was recorded for this clone. The chain joins TRBV7-3 to TRBJ2-3; D not resolved. The V and J ends lost 4 bases and 5 bases respectively, with 10 bases between them. The CDR3 spans 13 residues. The germline gives CDR1 SGHTA, CDR2 FQGTGA. The CDR3 spells CASSSSGEDTQYF. The CDR3 DNA is TGTGCCAGCAGCTCCTCGGGTGAAGATACGCAGTATTTT. Together with reference TRBV7-3 and TRBJ2-3, the CDR3 gives the full variable domain: GAGVSQTPSNKVTEKGKYVELRCDPISGHTALYWYRQSLGQGPEFLIYFQGTGAADDSGLPNDRFFAVRPEGSVSTLKIQRTERGDSAVYLCASSSSGEDTQYFGPGTRLTVL.